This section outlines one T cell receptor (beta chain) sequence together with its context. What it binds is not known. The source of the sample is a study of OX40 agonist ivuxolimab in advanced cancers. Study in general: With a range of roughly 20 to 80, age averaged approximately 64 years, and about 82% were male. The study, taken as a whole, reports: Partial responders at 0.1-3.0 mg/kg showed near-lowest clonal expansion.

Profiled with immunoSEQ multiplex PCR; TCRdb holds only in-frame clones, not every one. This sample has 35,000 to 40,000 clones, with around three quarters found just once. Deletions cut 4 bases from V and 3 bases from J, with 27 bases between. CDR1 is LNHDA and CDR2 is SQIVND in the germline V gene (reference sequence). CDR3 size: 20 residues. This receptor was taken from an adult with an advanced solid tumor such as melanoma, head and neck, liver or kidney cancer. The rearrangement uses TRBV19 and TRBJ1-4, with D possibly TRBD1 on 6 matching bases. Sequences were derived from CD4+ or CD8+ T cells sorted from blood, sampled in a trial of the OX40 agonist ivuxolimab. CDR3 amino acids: CASSTPYRDIVYGANEKLFF. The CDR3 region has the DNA TGTGCCAGTAGTACACCCTACCGGGACATCGTTTACGGGGCTAATGAAAAACTGTTTTTT.